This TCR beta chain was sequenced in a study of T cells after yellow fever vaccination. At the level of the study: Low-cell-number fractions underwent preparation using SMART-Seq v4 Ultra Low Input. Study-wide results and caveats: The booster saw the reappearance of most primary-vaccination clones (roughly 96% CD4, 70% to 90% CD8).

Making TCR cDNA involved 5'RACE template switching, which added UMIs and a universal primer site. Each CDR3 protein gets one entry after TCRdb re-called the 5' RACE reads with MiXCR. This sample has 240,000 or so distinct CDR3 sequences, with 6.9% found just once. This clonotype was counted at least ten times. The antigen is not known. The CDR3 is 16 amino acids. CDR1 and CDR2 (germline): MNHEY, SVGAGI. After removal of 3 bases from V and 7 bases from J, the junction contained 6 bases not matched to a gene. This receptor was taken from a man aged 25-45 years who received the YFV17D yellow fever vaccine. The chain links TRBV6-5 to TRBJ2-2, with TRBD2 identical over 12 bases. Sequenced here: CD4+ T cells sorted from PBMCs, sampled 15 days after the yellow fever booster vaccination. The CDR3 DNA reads TGTGCCAGCAGTTATGACTGGACTAGCGGGATCGGGGAGCTGTTTTTT. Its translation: CASSYDWTSGIGELFF.